The 14 T cell receptor beta chains given below trace back to one sample, sequenced in a study of OX40 agonist ivuxolimab in advanced cancers. Measured with immunoSEQ multiplex PCR; TCRdb has only the in-frame clones, and not every one. The sample records 55,000 to 65,000 clones, roughly 90% being singletons. Sequenced here: CD4+ or CD8+ T cells sorted from blood, sampled in a trial of the OX40 agonist ivuxolimab. These receptors all stem from an adult with an advanced solid tumor such as melanoma, head and neck, liver or kidney cancer.

Here the CDR3 DNA reads TGCGCCAGCAGCCTTGGGACAGGGGGCTTCTATGGCTACACCTTC. Encoded protein: CASSLGTGGFYGYTF. V usage is TRBV4-1 and J usage is TRBJ1-2; 12 nucleotides match TRBD1. V was pared by 4 bases and J by 4 bases, with 4 bases of the junction left unmatched. The CDR3 is 15 amino acids. Germline CDR1 and CDR2: MGHRA and YSYEKL.

The chain uses TRBV13 and TRBJ2-3, with D unclear. Germline loops: CDR1 PRHDT, CDR2 FYEKMQ (reference sequence). This CDR3 spans 13 amino acids. V was cut by 5 bases and J by 5 bases, with 11 bases left in between. As DNA, the CDR3 is TGTGCCAGCAGCCCCGGTGACGGAGATACGCAGTATTTT. Translation: CASSPGDGDTQYF. Complete variable domain (other parts from reference TRBV13 and TRBJ2-3): AAGVIQSPRHLIKEKRETATLKCYPIPRHDTVYWYQQGPGQDPQFLISFYEKMQSDKGSIPDRFSAQQFSDYHSELNMSSLELGDSALYFCASSPGDGDTQYFGPGTRLTVL.

CDR3 region: CASSQRGGGEKLFF. The CDR3 DNA follows: TGTGCCAGCAGCCAGAGGGGAGGGGGTGAAAAACTGTTTTTT. V usage is TRBV7-9 and J usage is TRBJ1-4; D may be TRBD1 (6 bases). CDR1 SEHNR and CDR2 FQNEAQ come from the germline V gene (reference sequence). Trimming removed 5 bases from V and 7 bases from J, with 14 bases in between. This CDR3 spans 14 amino acids.

The genes are TRBV4-2 and TRBJ2-1; 7 bases map to TRBD1. V gave up 1 base and J gave up 6 bases; unmatched junction bases: 9. This CDR3 spans 16 amino acids. Germline lookup yields CDR1 LGHNA and CDR2 YNFKEQ. Written as DNA, the CDR3 is TGTGCCAGCAGCCAAGTACAACAGGGGAACGGCAATGAGCAGTTCTTC. Translation gives CASSQVQQGNGNEQFF.

The rearrangement joins TRBV7-9 to TRBJ2-7; D not resolved. Germline assignment: CDR1 SEHNR and CDR2 FQNEAQ (reference sequence). Trimming cost V 5 bases and J 4 bases, with 12 bases left between them. The CDR3 is 13 amino acids. This CDR3 is CASSHGGRYEQYF. CDR3 sequence (DNA): TGTGCCAGCAGCCATGGTGGGCGTTACGAGCAGTACTTC.

With respect to this clone: Other DNA sequences in the sample encode the same CDR3. The rearrangement links TRBV30 to TRBJ1-5; TRBD1 matches at 8 bases. The CDR3 totals 14 residues. J lost 2 bases, V lost 3 bases, and 3 bases had no gene match. Germline V gene data show CDR1 as GTSNPN and CDR2 as SVGIG (reference sequence). The CDR3 loop reads CAWSAGQGNQPQHF. In DNA, the CDR3 is TGTGCCTGGAGCGCGGGACAGGGCAATCAGCCCCAGCATTTT.

This chain connects TRBV27 to TRBJ2-2; D is perhaps TRBD1 (6 bases). The CDR3 has 12 amino acids. The V and J ends lost 7 bases and 7 bases respectively, with 10 bases between them. The germline gives CDR1 MNHEY, CDR2 SMNVEV (reference sequence). The DNA of the CDR3 is TGTGCCAGCAAGGGGGAAAACGGGGAGCTGTTTTTT. Translating gives CASKGENGELFF.

The V and J genes are TRBV30 and TRBJ2-1; D uncertain. The germline V gene has CDR1 GTSNPN and CDR2 SVGIG (reference sequence). V was cut by 5 bases and J by 5 bases, with 13 bases left in between. The CDR3 runs 13 residues. CDR3 coding DNA: TGTGCCTGGGAGGACGGAGAAAACAATGAGCAGTTCTTC. Its protein product is CAWEDGENNEQFF.

The chain recombines TRBV30 with TRBJ2-1; 7 bases line up with TRBD1. V dropped 2 bases and J dropped 13; count of bases not matched to a gene: 5. The CDR3 runs 11 residues. Looked up from germline, CDR1 is GTSNPN and CDR2 is SVGIG (reference sequence). CDR3 in amino acids: CAWSIGTVQFF. The CDR3, as DNA: TGTGCCTGGAGTATAGGGACAGTCCAGTTCTTC.

The genes are TRBV4-3 and TRBJ2-1; D gene uncertain. The CDR3 sequence is 13 residues long. Looked up from germline, CDR1 is LGHNA and CDR2 is YSLEER. With 0 bases removed from V and 10 bases from J, the gap between germline ends came to 10 bases. The CDR3 DNA follows: TGCGCCAGCAGCCAAGATGGAGAAGCGGAGCAGTTCTTC. Protein product: CASSQDGEAEQFF.

This chain connects TRBV21-1 to TRBJ1-1. TRBV21-1 is tagged as a pseudogene. This CDR3 is built from 14 residues. The CDR3 spells CATLHGGKNTEAFF. CDR3 nucleotide sequence: TGTGCCACGCTTCACGGGGGGAAGAACACTGAAGCTTTCTTT.

V is TRBV27 and J is TRBJ1-3; D is unresolved. Trimming took 2 bases from V and 0 from J, leaving 2 bases between them. The CDR3 loop spans 13 amino acids. Germline V gene data show CDR1 as MNHEY and CDR2 as SMNVEV (reference sequence). For the CDR3, the DNA is TGTGCCAGCAGTTTACTCTCTGGAAACACCATATATTTT. Translation: CASSLLSGNTIYF.

The chain is built from TRBV4-1 and TRBJ2-2; 8 bases fit TRBD2. CDR1 MGHRA and CDR2 YSYEKL come from the germline V gene. After removal of 4 bases from V and 6 bases from J, the junction contained 4 bases not matched to a gene. CDR3 length equals 14 residues. The CDR3, as DNA: TGCGCCAGCAGCCTATTAGCGGGGCCCGGGGAGCTGTTTTTT. Translation: CASSLLAGPGELFF.

The chain employs TRBV5-6 and TRBJ2-2; the D gene is possibly TRBD2 (6 bases). The length of the CDR3 is 17 residues. Germline V gene sequence: CDR1 SGHDT, CDR2 YYEEEE. Deletions cut 5 bases from V and 4 bases from J, with 21 bases between. The CDR3 protein is CASRDSDYTSGTGELFF. The CDR3 DNA is TGTGCCAGCAGGGATTCGGACTACACCAGTGGCACCGGGGAGCTGTTTTTT.